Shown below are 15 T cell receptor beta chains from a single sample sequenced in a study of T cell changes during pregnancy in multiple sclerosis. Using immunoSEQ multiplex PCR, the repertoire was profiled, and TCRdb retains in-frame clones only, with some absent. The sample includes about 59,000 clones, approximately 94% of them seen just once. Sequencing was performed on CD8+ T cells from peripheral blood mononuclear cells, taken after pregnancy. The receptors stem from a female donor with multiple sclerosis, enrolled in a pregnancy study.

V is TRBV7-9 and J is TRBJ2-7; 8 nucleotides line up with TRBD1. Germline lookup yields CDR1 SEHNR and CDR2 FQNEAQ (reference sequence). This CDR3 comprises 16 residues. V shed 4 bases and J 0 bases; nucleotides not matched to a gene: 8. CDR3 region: CASSSGTGLTSYEQYF. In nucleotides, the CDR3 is TGTGCCAGCAGCTCGGGGACAGGCCTAACCTCCTACGAGCAGTACTTC.

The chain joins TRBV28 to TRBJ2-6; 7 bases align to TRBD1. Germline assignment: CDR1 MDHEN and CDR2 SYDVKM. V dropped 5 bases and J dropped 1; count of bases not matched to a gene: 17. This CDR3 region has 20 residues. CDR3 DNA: TGTGCCAGCAGTCACCATAGCCGGGACAGAGTTTTATCTGGGGCCAACGTCCTGACTTTC. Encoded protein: CASSHHSRDRVLSGANVLTF. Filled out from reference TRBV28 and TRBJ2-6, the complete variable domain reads DVKVTQSSRYLVKRTGEKVFLECVQDMDHENMFWYRQDPGLGLRLIYFSYDVKMKEKGDIPEGYSVSREKKERFSLILESASTNQTSMYLCASSHHSRDRVLSGANVLTFGAGSRLTVL.

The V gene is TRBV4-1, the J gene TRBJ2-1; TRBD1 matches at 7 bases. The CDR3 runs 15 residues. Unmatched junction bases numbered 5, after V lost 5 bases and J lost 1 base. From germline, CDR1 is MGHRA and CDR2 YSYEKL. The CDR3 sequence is CASSWDSRSYNEQFF. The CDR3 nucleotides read TGCGCCAGCAGCTGGGACAGCAGATCCTACAATGAGCAGTTCTTC.

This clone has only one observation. CDR3: CASSSGISEQYF. As DNA, the CDR3 is TGTGCCAGTAGTAGCGGAATTTCCGAGCAGTACTTC. V and J are TRBV19 and TRBJ2-7; D is uncertain. V dropped 4 bases and J dropped 6 bases, with 10 bases sitting between them. The CDR3 loop spans 12 amino acids. In germline, CDR1 is LNHDA, CDR2 SQIVND (reference sequence).

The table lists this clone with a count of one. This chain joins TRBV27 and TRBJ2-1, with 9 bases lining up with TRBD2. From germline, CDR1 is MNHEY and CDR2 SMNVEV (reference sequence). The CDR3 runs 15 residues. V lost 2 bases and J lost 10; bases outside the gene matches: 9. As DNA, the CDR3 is TGTGCCAGCAGTTTAGGGGCGCGGGAGGGCCGGGAGCAGTTCTTC. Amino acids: CASSLGAREGREQFF.

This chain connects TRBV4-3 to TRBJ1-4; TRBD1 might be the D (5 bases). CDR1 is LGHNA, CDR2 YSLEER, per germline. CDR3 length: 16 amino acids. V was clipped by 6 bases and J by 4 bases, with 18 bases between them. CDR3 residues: CASRNWYEDNNEKLFF. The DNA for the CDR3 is TGCGCCAGCAGGAATTGGTACGAGGACAATAATGAAAAACTGTTTTTT.

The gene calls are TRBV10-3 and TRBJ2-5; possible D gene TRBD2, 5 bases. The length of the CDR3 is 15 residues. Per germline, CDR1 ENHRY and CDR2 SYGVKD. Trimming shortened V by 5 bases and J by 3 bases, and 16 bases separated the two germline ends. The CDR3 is CAISITGVLKETQYF. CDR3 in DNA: TGTGCCATCAGTATAACCGGGGTACTAAAAGAGACCCAGTACTTC.

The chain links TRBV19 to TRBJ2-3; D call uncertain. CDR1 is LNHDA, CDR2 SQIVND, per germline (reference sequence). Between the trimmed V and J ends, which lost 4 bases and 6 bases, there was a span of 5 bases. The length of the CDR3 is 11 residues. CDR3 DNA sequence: TGTGCCAGTAGTAGTCTTGATACGCAGTATTTT. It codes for CASSSLDTQYF.

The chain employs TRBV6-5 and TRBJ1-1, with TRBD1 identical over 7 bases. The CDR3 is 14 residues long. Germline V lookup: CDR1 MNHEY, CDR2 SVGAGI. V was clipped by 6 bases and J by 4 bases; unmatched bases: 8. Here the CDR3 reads CASSPGGTGTEAFF. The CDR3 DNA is TGTGCCAGCAGCCCAGGGGGGACGGGCACTGAAGCTTTCTTT.

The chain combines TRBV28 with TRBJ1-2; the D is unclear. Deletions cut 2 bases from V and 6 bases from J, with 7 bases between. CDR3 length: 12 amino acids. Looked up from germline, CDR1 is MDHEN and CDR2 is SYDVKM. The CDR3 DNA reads TGTGCCAGCAGTTTAGAGTCGGATGGCTACACCTTC. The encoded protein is CASSLESDGYTF.

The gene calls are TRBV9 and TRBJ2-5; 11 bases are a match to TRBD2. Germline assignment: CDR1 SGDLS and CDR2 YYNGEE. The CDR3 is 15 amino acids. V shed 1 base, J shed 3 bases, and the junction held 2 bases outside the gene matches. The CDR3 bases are TGTGCCAGCAGCGTAAGACTAGCGGGAAAAGAGACCCAGTACTTC. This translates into CASSVRLAGKETQYF. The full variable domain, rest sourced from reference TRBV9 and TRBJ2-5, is DSGVTQTPKHLITATGQRVTLRCSPRSGDLSVYWYQQSLDQGLQFLIQYYNGEERAKGNILERFSAQQFPDLHSELNLSSLELGDSALYFCASSVRLAGKETQYFGPGTRLLVL.

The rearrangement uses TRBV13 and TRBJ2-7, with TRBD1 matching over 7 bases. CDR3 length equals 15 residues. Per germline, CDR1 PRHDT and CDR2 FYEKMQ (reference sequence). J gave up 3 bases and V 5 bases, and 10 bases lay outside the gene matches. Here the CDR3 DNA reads TGTGCCAGCAGCGCCTTCGGCAGGGGGATCTACGAGCAGTACTTC. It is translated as CASSAFGRGIYEQYF.

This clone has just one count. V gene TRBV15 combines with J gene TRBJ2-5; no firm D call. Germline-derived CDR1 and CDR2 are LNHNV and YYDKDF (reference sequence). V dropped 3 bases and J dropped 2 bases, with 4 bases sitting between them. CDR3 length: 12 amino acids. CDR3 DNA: TGTGCCACCAGCAGTTTACAAGAGACCCAGTACTTC. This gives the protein CATSSLQETQYF.

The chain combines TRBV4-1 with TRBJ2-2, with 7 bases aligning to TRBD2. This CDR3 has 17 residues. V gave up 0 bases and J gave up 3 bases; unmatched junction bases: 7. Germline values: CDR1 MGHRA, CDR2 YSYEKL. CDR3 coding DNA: TGCGCCAGCAGCCAAGAACTCGGGACTAAACACACCGGGGAGCTGTTTTTT. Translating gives CASSQELGTKHTGELFF.

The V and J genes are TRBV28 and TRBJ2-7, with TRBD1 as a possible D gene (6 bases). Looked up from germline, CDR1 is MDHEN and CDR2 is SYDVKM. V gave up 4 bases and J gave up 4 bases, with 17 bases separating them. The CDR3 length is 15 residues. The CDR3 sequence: CASSSRTAKNYEQYF. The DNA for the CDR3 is TGTGCCAGCAGTTCCAGGACAGCGAAGAATTACGAGCAGTACTTC.